This entry describes one T cell receptor beta chain. The CDR3 contains 14 residues. Germline CDR1 and CDR2: KGHSH and LQKENI. The ends lost 6 bases at V and 8 bases at J; junction bases unmatched: 8. In the authors' workflow: The assay estimated nucleated cells by amplifying reference gene primers. Libraries were prepared by immunoSEQ multiplex PCR; TCRdb keeps only in-frame clonotypes and omits some of them. The V and J calls and clone size were taken over from that table, and D and trimming were inferred from the DNA. The sample includes 250,000 to 350,000 clones, approximately 87% of them seen just once. These data belong to a study of blood T cell repertoires in COVID-19. Whole-study context: The United States, Italy and Spain supplied acute and convalescent COVID-19 samples. Sources were T cells, B-cell-depleted T cells, or PBMCs; the material itself was cDNA or gDNA.

Input material: peripheral blood. The rearrangement uses TRBV18 and TRBJ2-7; the match to TRBD1 covers 12 bases. The receptor's source is a woman aged 45-60 years who had recovered from COVID-19. The CDR3 DNA follows: TGTGCCAGCTCTCCCGGGACAGGGGGCCTCAAGCAGTACTTC. It is translated as CASSPGTGGLKQYF.